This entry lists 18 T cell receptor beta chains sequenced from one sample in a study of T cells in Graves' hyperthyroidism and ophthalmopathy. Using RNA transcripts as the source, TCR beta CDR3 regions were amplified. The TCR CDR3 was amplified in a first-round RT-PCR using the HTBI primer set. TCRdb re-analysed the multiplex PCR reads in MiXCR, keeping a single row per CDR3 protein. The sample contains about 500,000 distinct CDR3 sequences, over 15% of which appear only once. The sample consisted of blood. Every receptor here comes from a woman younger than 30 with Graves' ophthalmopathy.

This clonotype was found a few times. The CDR3 sequence: CASSQDWGRGEQFF. CDR3 bases: TGCGCCAGCAGCCAAGATTGGGGCCGGGGTGAGCAGTTCTTC. The chain recombines TRBV4-1 with TRBJ2-1; tentatively, D is TRBD1 or TRBD2 (5 bases each). Trimming removed 0 bases from V and 9 bases from J, with 12 bases in between. CDR1 and CDR2 (germline): MGHRA, YSYEKL. The CDR3 runs to 14 residues.

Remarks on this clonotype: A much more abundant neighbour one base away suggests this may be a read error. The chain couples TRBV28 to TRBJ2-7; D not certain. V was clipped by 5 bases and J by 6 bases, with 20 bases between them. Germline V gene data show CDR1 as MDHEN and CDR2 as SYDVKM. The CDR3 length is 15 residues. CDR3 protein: CASSPSQDGSFEQYF. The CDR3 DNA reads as TGTGCCAGCAGTCCCTCCCAGGACGGGTCTTTCGAGCAGTACTTC.

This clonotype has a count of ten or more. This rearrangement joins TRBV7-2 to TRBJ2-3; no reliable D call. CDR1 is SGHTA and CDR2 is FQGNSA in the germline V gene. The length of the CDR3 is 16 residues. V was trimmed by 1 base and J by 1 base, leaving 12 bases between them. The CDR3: CASSLGGLTRTDTQYF. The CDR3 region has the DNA TGTGCCAGCAGCTTAGGAGGTTTGACACGCACAGATACGCAGTATTTT.

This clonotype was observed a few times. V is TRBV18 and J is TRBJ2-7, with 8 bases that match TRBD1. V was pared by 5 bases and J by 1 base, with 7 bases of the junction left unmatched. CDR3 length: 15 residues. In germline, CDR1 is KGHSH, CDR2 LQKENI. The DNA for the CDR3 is TGTGCCAGCTCATCCTTAGGACAGGGTTCCTACGAGCAGTACTTC. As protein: CASSSLGQGSYEQYF.

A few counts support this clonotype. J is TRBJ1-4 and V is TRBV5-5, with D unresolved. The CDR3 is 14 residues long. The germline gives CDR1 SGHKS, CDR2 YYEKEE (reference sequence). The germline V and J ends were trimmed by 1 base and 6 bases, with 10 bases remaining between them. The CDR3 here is CASSLSWADEKLFF. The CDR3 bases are TGTGCCAGCAGCTTGTCGTGGGCGGATGAAAAACTGTTTTTT.

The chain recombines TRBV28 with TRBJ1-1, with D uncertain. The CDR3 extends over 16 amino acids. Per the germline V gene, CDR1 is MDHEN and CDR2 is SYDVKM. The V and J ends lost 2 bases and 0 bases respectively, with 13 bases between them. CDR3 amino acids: CASSLRVGGMNTEAFF. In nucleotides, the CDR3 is TGTGCCAGCAGTTTACGGGTCGGCGGGATGAACACTGAAGCTTTCTTT.

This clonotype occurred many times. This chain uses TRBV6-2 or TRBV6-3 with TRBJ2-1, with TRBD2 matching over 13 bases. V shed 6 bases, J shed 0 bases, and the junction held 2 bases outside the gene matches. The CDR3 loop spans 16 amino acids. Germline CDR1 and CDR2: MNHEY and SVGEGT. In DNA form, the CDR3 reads TGTGCCAGCAGGAGGACTAGCGGGAGCTCCTACAATGAGCAGTTCTTC. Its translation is CASRRTSGSSYNEQFF.

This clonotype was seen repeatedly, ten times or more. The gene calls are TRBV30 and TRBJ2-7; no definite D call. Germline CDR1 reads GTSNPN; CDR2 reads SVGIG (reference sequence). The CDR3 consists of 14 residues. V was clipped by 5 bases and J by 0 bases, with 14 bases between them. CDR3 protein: CAWFSVGNSYEQYF. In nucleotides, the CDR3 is TGTGCCTGGTTTTCAGTGGGAAACTCCTACGAGCAGTACTTC.

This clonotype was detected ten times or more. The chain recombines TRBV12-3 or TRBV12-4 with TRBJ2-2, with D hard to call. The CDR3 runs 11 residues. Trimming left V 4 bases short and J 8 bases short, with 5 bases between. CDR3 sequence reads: CASSYPGELFF. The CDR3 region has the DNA TGTGCCAGCAGTTACCCAGGGGAGCTGTTTTTT.

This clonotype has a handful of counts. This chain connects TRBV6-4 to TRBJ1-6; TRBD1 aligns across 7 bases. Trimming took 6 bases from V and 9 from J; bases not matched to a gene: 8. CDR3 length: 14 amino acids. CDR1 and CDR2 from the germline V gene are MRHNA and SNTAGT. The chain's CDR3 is CASRGTGDGSPLHF. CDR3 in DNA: TGTGCCAGCAGGGGAACAGGGGACGGTTCACCCCTCCACTTT.

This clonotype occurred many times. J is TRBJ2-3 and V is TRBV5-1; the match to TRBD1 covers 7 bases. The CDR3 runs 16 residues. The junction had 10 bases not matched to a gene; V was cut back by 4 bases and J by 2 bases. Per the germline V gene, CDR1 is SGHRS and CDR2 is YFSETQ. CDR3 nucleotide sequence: TGCGCCAGCAGCGACCGGGACAGAACCGCCACAGATACGCAGTATTTT. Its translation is CASSDRDRTATDTQYF.

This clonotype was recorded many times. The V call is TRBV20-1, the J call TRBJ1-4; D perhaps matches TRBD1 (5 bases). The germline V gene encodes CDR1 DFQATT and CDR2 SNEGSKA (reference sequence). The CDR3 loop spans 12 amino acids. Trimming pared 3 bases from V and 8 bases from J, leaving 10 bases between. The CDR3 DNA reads TGCAGTGCTAGGGGGGAGGAGGAAAAACTGTTTTTT. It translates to CSARGEEEKLFF.

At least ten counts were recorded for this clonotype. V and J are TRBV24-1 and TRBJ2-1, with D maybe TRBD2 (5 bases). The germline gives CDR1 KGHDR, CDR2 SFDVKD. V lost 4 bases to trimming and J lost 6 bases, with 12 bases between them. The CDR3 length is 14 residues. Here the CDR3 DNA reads TGTGCCACCAGTGACTGGCGGGTATCCAATGAGCAGTTCTTC. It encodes CATSDWRVSNEQFF.

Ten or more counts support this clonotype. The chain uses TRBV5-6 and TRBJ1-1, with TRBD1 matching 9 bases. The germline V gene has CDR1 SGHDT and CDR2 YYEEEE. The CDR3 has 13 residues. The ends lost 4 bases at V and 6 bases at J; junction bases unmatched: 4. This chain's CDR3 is CASSRRQGAEAFF. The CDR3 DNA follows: TGTGCCAGCAGCAGAAGACAGGGGGCTGAAGCTTTCTTT.

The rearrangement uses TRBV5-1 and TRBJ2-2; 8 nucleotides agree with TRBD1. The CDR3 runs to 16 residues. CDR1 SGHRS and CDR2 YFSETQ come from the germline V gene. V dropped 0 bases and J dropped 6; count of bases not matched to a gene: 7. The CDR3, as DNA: TGCGCCAGCAGCTTGGCTTCAGGGGGCTCGGCCGGGGAGCTGTTTTTT. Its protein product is CASSLASGGSAGELFF.

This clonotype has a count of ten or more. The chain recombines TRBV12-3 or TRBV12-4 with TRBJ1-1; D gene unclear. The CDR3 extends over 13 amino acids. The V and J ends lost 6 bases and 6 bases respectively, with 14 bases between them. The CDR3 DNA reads TGTGCCAGCAGCTCGACCGTTCGCCCTGAAGCTTTCTTT. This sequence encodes CASSSTVRPEAFF.

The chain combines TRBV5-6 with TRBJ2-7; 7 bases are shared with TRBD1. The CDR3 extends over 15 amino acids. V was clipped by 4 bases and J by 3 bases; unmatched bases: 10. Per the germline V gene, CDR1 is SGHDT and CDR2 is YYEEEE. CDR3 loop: CASSQTGTADYEQYF. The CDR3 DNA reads TGTGCCAGCAGCCAAACCGGGACAGCAGACTACGAGCAGTACTTC. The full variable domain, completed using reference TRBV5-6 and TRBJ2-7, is DAGVTQSPTHLIKTRGQQVTLRCSPKSGHDTVSWYQQALGQGPQFIFQYYEEEERQRGNFPDRFSGHQFPNYSSELNVNALLLGDSALYLCASSQTGTADYEQYFGPGTRLTVT.

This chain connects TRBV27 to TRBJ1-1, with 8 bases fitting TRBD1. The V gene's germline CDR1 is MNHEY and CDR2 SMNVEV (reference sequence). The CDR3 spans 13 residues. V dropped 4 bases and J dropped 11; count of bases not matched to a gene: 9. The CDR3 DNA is TGTGCCAGCAGTTCTTTTTCGGACAGGGATGCTTTCTTT. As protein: CASSSFSDRDAFF.